This T cell receptor (beta chain) was captured in a study of cytomegalovirus exposure and HLA in healthy donors. PCR primers comprised 60 Vbeta and 13 Jbeta primers. As originally analysed: In a later analysis, roughly 11 million of tens of millions of unique beta chains occurred in at least two donors. Profiling relied on immunoSEQ multiplex PCR, and the TCRdb table lists in-frame clones only, not all of them. That table is the source of V, J and clone size, and D and trimming were worked out from the DNA. The sample shows about 130,000 clones, roughly 78% of them seen only once. V shed 5 bases, J shed 5 bases, and the junction held 12 bases outside the gene matches. Germline CDR1 and CDR2: SEHNR and FQNEAQ (reference sequence). There are 17 residues in the CDR3.

The clonotype originates from a man aged 25-45 years in good health and CMV-seropositive. Sequencing was performed on PBMCs. This rearrangement joins TRBV7-9 to TRBJ2-1, with 10 nucleotides matching TRBD2. CDR3 nucleotides: TGTGCCAGCAGCGCGGAGTACAGCGGGGGGGCTGACAATGAGCAGTTCTTC. It codes for CASSAEYSGGADNEQFF.